Listed below are T cell receptor beta chains from one sample, sequenced in a study of blood T cell repertoires in COVID-19. Profiled with immunoSEQ multiplex PCR; TCRdb holds only in-frame clones, not every one. The sample lists 90,000 to 150,000 clones, 70% to 80% seen once, with 3.5% to 4.5% in the top ten. Material for sequencing was peripheral blood. All receptors derive from a woman of 80 years or more with acute or convalescent COVID-19. Both conserved end residues are part of each CDR3. The D gene is left open where the match is weak. Rows may omit the clone size; those that give it use once, few, many or a size class.

clone_size: NA; d_call: TRBD1; j_call: TRBJ2-7; v_call: TRBV6-5; cdr3_aa: CASSYSDRGQYEQYF; cdr3_nt: TGTGCCAGCAGTTACAGTGACAGGGGGCAGTACGAGCAGTACTTC
clone_size: NA; d_call: NA; j_call: TRBJ1-5; v_call: TRBV7-2; cdr3_aa: CASSPSLSNQPQHF; cdr3_nt: TGTGCCAGCAGCCCCTCCCTTAGCAATCAGCCCCAGCATTTT
clone_size: few; d_call: NA; j_call: TRBJ2-5; v_call: TRBV2; cdr3_aa: CAGQSDRQETQYF; cdr3_nt: TGTGCCGGGCAATCGGACAGACAAGAGACCCAGTACTTC
clone_size: NA; d_call: TRBD1; j_call: TRBJ2-2; v_call: TRBV28; cdr3_aa: CAWGRGTGELFF; cdr3_nt: TGTGCCTGGGGCAGGGGGACCGGGGAGCTGTTTTTT
clone_size: NA; d_call: TRBD1; j_call: TRBJ1-1; v_call: TRBV4-3; cdr3_aa: CASSLQGFGTEAFF; cdr3_nt: TGCGCCAGCAGCCTACAGGGGTTCGGGACTGAAGCTTTCTTT
clone_size: NA; d_call: TRBD2; j_call: TRBJ2-5; v_call: TRBV11-2; cdr3_aa: CASSKTSGRETQYF; cdr3_nt: TGTGCCAGCAGCAAGACTAGCGGGCGAGAGACCCAGTACTTC
clone_size: NA; d_call: NA; j_call: TRBJ2-1; v_call: TRBV19; cdr3_aa: CASSIDPSGNEQFF; cdr3_nt: TGTGCCAGTAGTATAGATCCAAGCGGTAATGAGCAGTTCTTC
clone_size: NA; d_call: NA; j_call: TRBJ1-2; v_call: TRBV19; cdr3_aa: CASRSEMGYTF; cdr3_nt: TGTGCCAGTAGATCGGAGATGGGCTACACCTTC
clone_size: NA; d_call: TRBD1; j_call: TRBJ1-5; v_call: TRBV7-3; cdr3_aa: CASSPLTGGSNQPQHF; cdr3_nt: TGTGCCAGCAGCCCGCTGACAGGGGGAAGCAATCAGCCCCAGCATTTT
clone_size: NA; d_call: NA; j_call: TRBJ1-1; v_call: TRBV18; cdr3_aa: CASSPSYSWNMNTEAFF; cdr3_nt: TGTGCCAGCTCACCATCATACAGTTGGAATATGAACACTGAAGCTTTCTTT
clone_size: NA; d_call: TRBD1; j_call: TRBJ1-1; v_call: TRBV4-3; cdr3_aa: CASSLSQGAETEAFF; cdr3_nt: TGCGCCAGCAGCCTATCACAGGGGGCAGAGACTGAAGCTTTCTTT
clone_size: NA; d_call: NA; j_call: TRBJ2-2; v_call: TRBV7-9; cdr3_aa: CASRQLDRVRTGELFF; cdr3_nt: TGTGCCAGTCGGCAGCTCGACAGAGTAAGGACCGGGGAGCTGTTTTTT
clone_size: NA; d_call: NA; j_call: TRBJ1-1; v_call: TRBV20-1; cdr3_aa: CSASGGLGNTEAFF; cdr3_nt: TGCAGTGCTAGTGGCGGGTTAGGGAACACTGAAGCTTTCTTT
clone_size: NA; d_call: TRBD2; j_call: TRBJ2-2; v_call: TRBV4-3; cdr3_aa: CASSLAGLNTGELFF; cdr3_nt: TGCGCCAGCAGTCTAGCGGGGCTGAACACCGGGGAGCTGTTTTTT
clone_size: few; d_call: NA; j_call: TRBJ1-2; v_call: TRBV10-1; cdr3_aa: CASSERQDYGYTF; cdr3_nt: TGCGCCAGCAGTGAGCGGCAGGACTATGGCTACACCTTC
clone_size: NA; d_call: NA; j_call: TRBJ2-1; v_call: TRBV18; cdr3_aa: CASSPGIADGNEQFF; cdr3_nt: TGTGCCAGCTCACCGGGAATAGCGGACGGGAATGAGCAGTTCTTC
clone_size: NA; d_call: NA; j_call: TRBJ2-2; v_call: TRBV6-6; cdr3_aa: CASSYSDQGNTGELFF; cdr3_nt: TGTGCCAGCAGTTACTCGGATCAGGGAAACACCGGGGAGCTGTTTTTT
clone_size: NA; d_call: TRBD2; j_call: TRBJ2-1; v_call: TRBV7-9; cdr3_aa: CASRLAGPSYNEQFF; cdr3_nt: TGTGCCAGCAGACTAGCGGGACCCTCCTACAATGAGCAGTTCTTC
clone_size: NA; d_call: NA; j_call: TRBJ1-5; v_call: TRBV24-1; cdr3_aa: CATSDFRDQPQHF; cdr3_nt: TGTGCCACCAGTGATTTTCGGGATCAGCCCCAGCATTTT
clone_size: once; d_call: NA; j_call: TRBJ1-6; v_call: TRBV6-5; cdr3_aa: CASSPSSSPLHF; cdr3_nt: TGTGCCAGCAGTCCCTCTTCTTCACCCCTCCACTTT
clone_size: NA; d_call: TRBD1; j_call: TRBJ1-1; v_call: TRBV7-2; cdr3_aa: CASAPRPGGTEAFF; cdr3_nt: TGTGCCAGCGCCCCGAGGCCAGGGGGAACTGAAGCTTTCTTT
clone_size: NA; d_call: NA; j_call: TRBJ1-5; v_call: TRBV11-2; cdr3_aa: CASSFQGYQPQHF; cdr3_nt: TGTGCCAGCAGCTTTCAGGGTTACCAGCCCCAGCATTTT
clone_size: NA; d_call: TRBD1; j_call: TRBJ1-4; v_call: TRBV6-1; cdr3_aa: CASSETGDKEKLFF; cdr3_nt: TGTGCCAGCAGTGAAACAGGGGATAAGGAAAAACTGTTTTTT
clone_size: NA; d_call: TRBD2; j_call: TRBJ2-5; v_call: TRBV7-7; cdr3_aa: CASSLDAVGGSGTQYF; cdr3_nt: TGTGCTAGCAGCTTAGATGCGGTGGGCGGGAGTGGGACCCAGTACTTC
clone_size: NA; d_call: TRBD1; j_call: TRBJ2-5; v_call: TRBV2; cdr3_aa: CASSYTGVGETQYF; cdr3_nt: TGTGCCAGCAGTTACACAGGGGTAGGGGAGACCCAGTACTTC
clone_size: NA; d_call: TRBD1; j_call: TRBJ1-1; v_call: TRBV19; cdr3_aa: CASTLGQGEVTTEAFF; cdr3_nt: TGTGCCAGTACCCTGGGACAGGGGGAAGTTACCACTGAAGCTTTCTTT
clone_size: NA; d_call: NA; j_call: TRBJ1-6; v_call: TRBV24-1; cdr3_aa: CATSATGRNSPLHF; cdr3_nt: TGTGCCACCAGTGCCACAGGCCGTAATTCACCCCTCCACTTT
clone_size: NA; d_call: NA; j_call: TRBJ1-2; v_call: TRBV6-6; cdr3_aa: CASTQGGYGYTF; cdr3_nt: TGTGCCAGCACCCAGGGCGGCTATGGCTACACCTTC
clone_size: NA; d_call: TRBD2; j_call: TRBJ2-2; v_call: TRBV27; cdr3_aa: CASRGLAAITGELFF; cdr3_nt: TGTGCCAGCAGAGGACTAGCGGCCATCACCGGGGAGCTGTTTTTT
clone_size: NA; d_call: TRBD1; j_call: TRBJ1-5; v_call: TRBV27; cdr3_aa: CASSSDRVRQPQHF; cdr3_nt: TGTGCCAGCAGTTCCGACAGGGTTCGACAGCCCCAGCATTTT
clone_size: NA; d_call: TRBD1; j_call: TRBJ1-1; v_call: TRBV6-5; cdr3_aa: CASSSGTGGKAFF; cdr3_nt: TGTGCCAGCAGTTCCGGGACAGGGGGAAAAGCTTTCTTT
clone_size: NA; d_call: NA; j_call: TRBJ1-1; v_call: TRBV27; cdr3_aa: CASWDIGAFF; cdr3_nt: TGTGCCAGCTGGGACATCGGAGCTTTCTTT